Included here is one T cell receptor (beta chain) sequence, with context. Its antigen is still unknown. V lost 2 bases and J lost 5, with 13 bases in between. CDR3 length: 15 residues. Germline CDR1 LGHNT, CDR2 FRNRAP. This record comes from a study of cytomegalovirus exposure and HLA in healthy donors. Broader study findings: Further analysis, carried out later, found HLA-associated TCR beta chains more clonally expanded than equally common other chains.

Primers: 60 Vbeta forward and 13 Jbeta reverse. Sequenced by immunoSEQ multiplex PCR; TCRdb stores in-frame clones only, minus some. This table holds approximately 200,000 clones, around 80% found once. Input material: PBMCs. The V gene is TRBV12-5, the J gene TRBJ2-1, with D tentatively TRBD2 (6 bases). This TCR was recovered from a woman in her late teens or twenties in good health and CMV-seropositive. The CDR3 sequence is CASGLSPRGHNEQFF. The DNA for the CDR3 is TGTGCTAGTGGTTTGTCCCCGCGGGGCCACAATGAGCAGTTCTTC.